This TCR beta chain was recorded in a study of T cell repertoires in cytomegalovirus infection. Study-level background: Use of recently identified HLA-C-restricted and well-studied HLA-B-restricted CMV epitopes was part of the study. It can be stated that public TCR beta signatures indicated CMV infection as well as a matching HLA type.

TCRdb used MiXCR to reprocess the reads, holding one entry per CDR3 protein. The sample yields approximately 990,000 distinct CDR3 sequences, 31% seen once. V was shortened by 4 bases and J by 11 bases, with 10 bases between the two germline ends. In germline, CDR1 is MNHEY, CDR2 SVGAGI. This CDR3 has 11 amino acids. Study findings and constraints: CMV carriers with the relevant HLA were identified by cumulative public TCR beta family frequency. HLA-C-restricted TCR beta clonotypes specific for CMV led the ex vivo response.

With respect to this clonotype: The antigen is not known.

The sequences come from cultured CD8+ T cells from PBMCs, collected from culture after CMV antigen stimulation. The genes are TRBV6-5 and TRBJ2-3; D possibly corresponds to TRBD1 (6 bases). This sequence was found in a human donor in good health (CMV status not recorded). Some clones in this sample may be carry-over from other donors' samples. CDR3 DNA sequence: TGTGCCAGCAGTTCACCGGGACAGCAGTATTTT. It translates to CASSSPGQQYF.